Listed below are T cell receptor beta chains from one sample, sequenced in a study of cytomegalovirus exposure and HLA in healthy donors. Profiled with immunoSEQ multiplex PCR; TCRdb holds only in-frame clones, not every one. The sample includes about 130,000 clones. Input material: PBMCs. These receptors all stem from a woman between 35 and 50 years old in good health and CMV-seropositive. CDR3s include the opening cysteine and the closing phenylalanine or tryptophan. Each record gives: D gene, V gene, J gene, CDR3 DNA, CDR3 protein. D genes are given only for firm matches.

>TRBD2|TRBV7-6|TRBJ2-2
TGTGCCAGCAGCTTAGGGTCTAGCGGGAGTGTCGGGGAGCTGTTTTTT
CASSLGSSGSVGELFF
>.|TRBV5-5|TRBJ1-5
TGTGCCAGCAGCTTGGAACCAGGAGGTCGGGGGAATAATCAGCCCCAGCATTTT
CASSLEPGGRGNNQPQHF
>TRBD1|TRBV4-1|TRBJ1-1
TGCGCCAGCAGCCAAGATGAGAGGGGGCGGATGAACACTGAAGCTTTCTTT
CASSQDERGRMNTEAFF
>TRBD2|TRBV11-2|TRBJ2-7
TGTGCCAGCAGCTTCAACCCGGGACTAGGGGCCTACGAGCAGTACTTC
CASSFNPGLGAYEQYF
>.|TRBV7-3|TRBJ2-1
TGTGCCAGCAGCTCACGCCACCGGGAGAGCAATGAGCAGTTCTTC
CASSSRHRESNEQFF
>TRBD1|TRBV9|TRBJ1-1
TGTGCCAGCAGCCAACAGGGGGTGAACACTGAAGCTTTCTTT
CASSQQGVNTEAFF
>.|TRBV19|TRBJ2-1
TGTGCCAGTAGTAGCGGACAGACTTACAATGAGCAGTTCTTC
CASSSGQTYNEQFF
>.|TRBV7-9|TRBJ1-1
TGTGCCAGCAGCGAACAGGGACGCCTCGCGGACACTGAAGCTTTCTTT
CASSEQGRLADTEAFF
>TRBD1|TRBV19|TRBJ1-1
TGTGCCAGTAGTATCCCGGACAGGGGAGGCACTGAAGCTTTCTTT
CASSIPDRGGTEAFF
>.|TRBV29-1|TRBJ2-7
TGCAGCGTTGACAGGGAAGGGTCCTACGAGCAGTACTTC
CSVDREGSYEQYF
>.|TRBV29-1|TRBJ2-7
TGCAGCGCCCGCCGGGACACTTCCTACGAGCAGTACTTC
CSARRDTSYEQYF
>.|TRBV6-1|TRBJ2-4
TGTGCCAGCAGTGAAAGTCAACGTCGGATTCAGTACTTC
CASSESQRRIQYF
>TRBD1|TRBV5-1|TRBJ1-5
TGCGCCAGCAGCCTCGGACAGGGGATTCAGCCCCAGCATTTT
CASSLGQGIQPQHF
>TRBD1|TRBV2|TRBJ1-2
TGTGCCAGCAGTGTAGGGGACAGCTATGGCTACACCTTC
CASSVGDSYGYTF
>.|TRBV5-4|TRBJ1-4
TGTGCCAGCAGCTTAGGACCGGGCGGGGAAAAACTGTTTTTT
CASSLGPGGEKLFF
>TRBD1|TRBV29-1|TRBJ2-7
TGCAGCGCGGGACAGGGCCGGTACGAGCAGTACTTC
CSAGQGRYEQYF
>.|TRBV5-4|TRBJ2-7
TGTGCCAGCAGCTTACCCCACGGCTACGAGCAGTACTTC
CASSLPHGYEQYF
>.|TRBV2|TRBJ2-5
TGTGCCAGCACCCGTCTAGCGTTCCAAGAGACCCAGTACTTC
CASTRLAFQETQYF
>.|TRBV10-3|TRBJ1-2
TGTGCCATCAGTGAGCCGACCCGGGCGGGGGGCGCCTATGGCTACACCTTC
CAISEPTRAGGAYGYTF
>.|TRBV11-2|TRBJ1-1
TGTGCCAGCAGCACCGAGCACTTCGGGACTGAAGCTTTCTTT
CASSTEHFGTEAFF
>TRBD1|TRBV27|TRBJ1-2
TGTGCCAGCAGTTCGGCGGGACAGATAGTCTATGGCTACACCTTC
CASSSAGQIVYGYTF
>TRBD2|TRBV5-1|TRBJ2-1
TGCGCCAGCAGCTTGAGGTCAGCGGGAGGTAATGAGCAGTTCTTC
CASSLRSAGGNEQFF
>.|TRBV19|TRBJ1-3
TGTGCCAGTAACCACAGGAGCTCTGGAAACACCATATATTTT
CASNHRSSGNTIYF
>TRBD2|TRBV27|TRBJ2-7
TGTGCCAGCAGTTTGCGGGAGAGGGACGAGCAGTACTTC
CASSLRERDEQYF
>.|TRBV28|TRBJ1-1
TGTGCCAGCAGTTTACCCCCTCGGGAGGCTGAAGCTTTCTTT
CASSLPPREAEAFF
>TRBD1|TRBV19|TRBJ2-7
TGTGCCACCGGGACAGCCTACGAGCAGTACTTC
CATGTAYEQYF
>TRBD1|TRBV5-1|TRBJ2-3
TGCGCCAGCAGCCCGAGGACAGGGAGCACAGATACGCAGTATTTT
CASSPRTGSTDTQYF
>TRBD1|TRBV5-1|TRBJ1-5
TGCGCCAGCAGCTCCGGACAGGGTGAACAGCCCCAGCATTTT
CASSSGQGEQPQHF
>.|TRBV4-1|TRBJ1-5
TGCGCCAGCAGCCAAGACACAGGGTCCAATCAGCCCCAGCATTTT
CASSQDTGSNQPQHF